This T cell receptor beta chain was documented in a study of radiotherapy plus CTLA-4 blockade in lung cancer. General study findings and limits: According to reports, early shifts in blood T cell clones, alongside interferon-beta, forecast response most accurately.

Profiled with immunoSEQ multiplex PCR; TCRdb holds only in-frame clones, not every one. This repertoire shows over 85,000 clones, roughly 80% found once; its top ten account for roughly 25%. Notes on this clone: What it binds is unknown.

Germline assignment: CDR1 SGHTA and CDR2 FQGTGA. The CDR3 consists of 13 residues. V lost 0 bases and J lost 6, with 8 bases in between. The genes are TRBV7-3 and TRBJ1-1; TRBD1 is a possible D gene (5 bases). The TCR sequence derives from a human donor with non-small cell lung cancer that progressed on radiotherapy plus ipilimumab. The input for sequencing was peripheral blood, taken from a patient treated with radiotherapy plus ipilimumab. The CDR3 region is CASSLTGASEAFF. The CDR3 DNA reads as TGTGCCAGCAGCTTAACCGGGGCCTCTGAAGCTTTCTTT.